This entry features one T cell receptor (beta chain) sequence. This clonotype was recorded many times. This receptor's antigen is unknown. No clone much larger than this one lies a single base away; base qualities are absent. This specimen belongs to a study of T cells after yellow fever vaccination (dated by TCRdb to about 2019). Background on the whole study: The SMART-Seq v4 Ultra Low Input RNA kit was used to prepare libraries from fractions with low cell numbers. Blood was collected at multiple timepoints before and after primary and secondary immunization, and bulk PBMC replicates and cell subsets were isolated. Two healthy male donors made up the cohort, one aged 18 to 30 years and the other aged 30 to 40 years. Bulk TCR alpha and beta repertoires were sequenced longitudinally to track T-cell clones before and after primary and booster YFV17D yellow fever vaccination.

General study outcomes and caveats: A small share of clonotypes was detected in both CD4 and CD8 compartments, with the overlap likely arising from convergent recombination. Compared with the primary T-cell response, the secondary T-cell response was faster but weaker, reaching its peak on day 5 rather than on day 15. Because abundant contaminating clonotypes from the bulk population could be contained in FACS-sorted repertoires, computational filtering was required. Because the study included only two donors, the extent to which the findings can be generalized is limited. Most clones expanded after primary vaccination (around 96% of CD4 and over 80% of CD8) were re-detected after the booster, suggesting that broad memory maintenance occurred.

V lost 0 bases and J lost 8 bases; the stretch between them is 13 bases long. The CDR3 runs 14 residues from the cysteine to the phenylalanine. The CDR3 DNA has 42 bases and is translated from base 1. As encoded in the germline V gene, CDR1 is MNHEY while CDR2 is SVGAGI. TCR cDNA was made using 5'RACE template switching, a step that added a universal primer site and unique molecular identifiers. Priming of cDNA synthesis was performed from both the TCR alpha and TCR beta constant segments. Library amplification used two PCR steps, and the second PCR step added sample barcodes and sequencing adapters. Sequencing of libraries was performed on Illumina HiSeq 2500 (2x100 bp) or NovaSeq (2x150 bp). The source study handled its data this way. MIGEC handled demultiplexing of reads and collapsing into UMI consensus sequences, while MiXCR performed V(D)J alignment. Vaccine-responding clonotypes were identified with edgeR using replicate PBMC samples, with FDR below 0.01 and a log2 fold change above 5 up to day 15 being required. Each bulk clonotype received a CD4 or CD8 identity based on whether the sequenced CD4 or CD8 repertoire contained that clonotype at higher abundance. In-frame beta chains were kept once TCRdb had trimmed the public reads at Q25 with fastp and called clones with MiXCR. For every CDR3 protein sequence, its rows merge into one entry that carries the most common genes and DNA. In this record, the V and J calls reflect TCRdb's handling and not the investigators' own analysis. The sample table contains 100,000 to 150,000 distinct CDR3 sequences; only one count was recorded for around 7.4% of them. The ten largest clonotypes hold 2.5% of the sample.

Per the publication, the treatment or condition label means: live attenuated yellow fever vaccine strain. A standard Ficoll-Paque protocol was used to isolate PBMCs from peripheral blood. CD4 and CD8 T-cell fractions were isolated with Dynabeads CD4 and CD8 positive selection kits. TriZol was used to extract RNA from bulk PBMCs, from CD4 and CD8 fractions, and from dextramer-positive and dextramer-negative fractions. The chain employs TRBV6-5 and TRBJ1-2; the D gene cannot be resolved reliably. The receptor's source is a man younger than 35 who received the YFV17D yellow fever vaccine. The material sequenced was CD4+ T cells sorted from PBMCs, taken 10 days after the first yellow fever vaccination. The DNA sequence is given as TGTGCCAGCAGTTACTCGACCAGCCACGGGGGCTACACCTTC. Its translation reads: CASSYSTSHGGYTF.